The 23 T cell receptor beta chains reported below all come from one sample, sequenced in a study of Tregs in tolerant kidney transplant recipients. Data came from immunoSEQ multiplex PCR; TCRdb stores just in-frame clones and leaves some out. This sample's table reports more than 30,000 clones. The specimen was CD8+ T cells from blood, collected before the transplant. The receptors derive from a human donor who received a combined kidney and bone marrow transplant.

Of note for this clone: Sequencing ends 3 residues short of the CDR3 end; the germline J gene provides the rest. V gene TRBV14 combines with J gene TRBJ1-2; the D gene is possibly TRBD1 (5 bases). Trimming left V 3 bases short and J 0 bases short, with 8 bases between. The germline V gene has CDR1 SGHDN and CDR2 FVKESK. The CDR3 totals 14 residues. Incomplete CDR3 DNA: TGTGCCAGCAGCCAGACGGGGGCTAACTATGGC. It specifies CASSQTGANYG. Given in full, the CDR3 is CASSQTGANYGYTF.

A word on this clone: The CDR3 end is not reached by the read, which stops 3 residues before it; the germline J gene fills it in. V is TRBV7-6 and J is TRBJ1-2; maybe TRBD1 (5 bases). Germline-derived CDR1 and CDR2 are SGHVS and FNYEAQ. The CDR3 totals 13 residues. The V and J ends lost 8 bases and 6 bases respectively, with 16 bases between them. Here the CDR3 reads CASSRGELDGYTF. CDR3 bases read: TGTGCCAGCTCGCGAGGGGAGTTGGATGGC.

In the case of this clone: Relative to the germline gene, one junction end is altered; a read error may explain this. Read coverage stops 3 residues before the CDR3 terminus; the germline J gene supplies the remainder. The genes are TRBV19 and TRBJ1-1, with a possible D match to TRBD1 (5 bases). The germline gives CDR1 LNHDA, CDR2 SQIVND (reference sequence). CDR3 length: 15 amino acids. The chain's CDR3 is CASSQVAGHNTKAFF. The part of the CDR3 DNA that was read is TGTGCCAGTAGTCAGGTTGCAGGGCATAACACTAAA. The variable domain in full, completed from reference TRBV19 and TRBJ1-1, reads DGGITQSPKYLFRKEGQNVTLSCEQNLNHDAMYWYRQDPGQGLRLIYYSQIVNDFQKGDIAEGYSVSREKKESFPLTVTSAQKNPTAFYLCASSQVAGHNTKAFFGQGTRLTVV.

To note about this clone: The CDR3 end is not reached by the read, which stops 3 residues before it; the germline J gene fills it in. The gene calls are TRBV20-1 and TRBJ2-7; TRBD2 aligns across 10 bases. Trimming at V came to 8 bases and at J to 3 bases, leaving 16 bases not matched to a gene. CDR1 is DFQATT, CDR2 SNEGSKA, per germline (reference sequence). This CDR3 contains 16 residues. CDR3 amino acids: CSPHAPSSGGYYEQYF. The covered CDR3 bases are TGCAGTCCCCACGCCCCATCTAGCGGGGGATACTACGAG.

About this clone itself: Read data end 3 residues before the CDR3 end; the end is taken from the germline J gene. The chain combines TRBV20-1 with TRBJ1-2; perhaps TRBD1 as D (6 bases). Germline V gives CDR1 DFQATT, CDR2 SNEGSKA (reference sequence). CDR3 length equals 16 residues. Trimming took 0 bases from V and 6 from J, leaving 20 bases between them. The sequenced CDR3 bases are TGCAGTGCTAGAGACCTAGTCATACAGGGAAGGCATGGC. Translated, it gives CSARDLVIQGRHG. The entire CDR3 reads CSARDLVIQGRHGYTF.

About this clone: Read sequence stops 3 residues before the CDR3 end, and the germline J gene provides the missing end. V usage is TRBV7-8 and J usage is TRBJ2-3; 10 bases match TRBD1. V dropped 0 bases and J dropped 2; count of bases not matched to a gene: 8. The CDR3 runs 18 residues. Germline V gives CDR1 SGHVS, CDR2 FQNEAQ. The CDR3 bases that were read are TGTGCCAGCAGCTTAGCGCGCGGGACAGGGGAGGTCACAGATACG. It specifies CASSLARGTGEVTDT. The entire CDR3 protein reads CASSLARGTGEVTDTQYF.

Regarding this clone: The CDR3 end falls 3 residues outside the read, so it is completed with the germline J gene. The chain recombines TRBV30 with TRBJ2-7, with a weak D call TRBD2 (6 bases). The V gene lost 3 bases and the J gene lost 4 bases, with 16 bases spanning the gap. CDR1 and CDR2 from the germline V gene are GTSNPN and SVGIG (reference sequence). CDR3 length equals 14 residues. Here the CDR3 reads CAWSTPGVLYEQYF. The covered CDR3 bases are TGTGCCTGGAGCACGCCGGGGGTATTATACGAG.

To note about this clone: The CDR3 end lies 3 residues beyond the end of the read and is filled in from the germline J gene. The V call is TRBV20-1, the J call TRBJ2-1; 7 bases map to TRBD2. V shed 3 bases, J shed 8 bases, and the junction held 10 bases outside the gene matches. CDR3 size: 14 residues. Germline-derived CDR1 and CDR2 are DFQATT and SNEGSKA (reference sequence). The CDR3 here is CSARDLRDYYEQFF. The covered CDR3 bases are TGCAGTGCTAGGGACTTACGGGACTATTATGAG.

As for this clone: The read stops 3 residues short of the end of the CDR3; the missing end is completed from the germline J gene. This chain links TRBV13 with TRBJ1-1; the match to TRBD1 covers 9 bases. In germline, CDR1 is PRHDT, CDR2 FYEKMQ (reference sequence). The V segment lost 2 bases and the J segment 6 bases; nucleotides outside the gene matches: 4. The CDR3 totals 14 residues. CDR3 DNA (partial): TGTGCCAGCAGCTTATGGGACAGGGACGCTGAA. Translating gives CASSLWDRDAE. The entire CDR3 protein reads CASSLWDRDAEAFF.

A remark on this clone: The read is 3 residues too short to cover the CDR3 end, so that end is filled in from the germline J gene. The chain is built from TRBV5-4 and TRBJ2-1; TRBD2 agrees at 8 bases. Trimming at V came to 2 bases and at J to 8 bases, leaving 12 bases not matched to a gene. The CDR3 covers 16 residues. Germline lookup yields CDR1 SGHNT and CDR2 YYREEE (reference sequence). The CDR3 sequence: CASSLLGAGAGHEQFF. The covered CDR3 bases are TGTGCCAGCAGCTTACTGGGAGCGGGAGCGGGCCATGAG.

About this clone itself: The CDR3 extends 3 residues past the end of the read, so its final part is completed from the germline J gene. V is TRBV13 and J is TRBJ1-4, with 7 bases identical to TRBD1. J gave up 7 bases and V 5 bases, and 13 bases lay outside the gene matches. Per germline, CDR1 PRHDT and CDR2 FYEKMQ (reference sequence). This CDR3 has 16 amino acids. The CDR3 spells CASSHGTARKGEKLFF. CDR3 bases read: TGTGCCAGCAGCCATGGGACAGCCAGAAAGGGTGAAAAA.

Concerning this clone itself: The CDR3 end is not reached by the read, which stops 3 residues before it; the germline J gene fills it in. The chain joins TRBV30 to TRBJ1-2, with D possibly matching TRBD1 (6 bases). There are 13 residues in the CDR3. Germline V lookup: CDR1 GTSNPN, CDR2 SVGIG (reference sequence). The DNA read from the CDR3 is TGTGCCTGGTCGGACAGCGGCCTCCTGGGC. Translation: CAWSDSGLLG. The complete CDR3 sequence is CAWSDSGLLGYTF.

As for this clone: The read ends 3 residues shy of where the CDR3 ends; the end is completed using the germline J gene. V usage is TRBV5-1 and J usage is TRBJ2-3; no clear D. The CDR3 totals 14 residues. Trimming stripped 0 bases from V and 2 bases from J, with 7 bases between. Germline V gene lookup returns CDR1 SGHRS and CDR2 YFSETQ. The CDR3: CASSLVRVTDTQYF. CDR3 bases read: TGCGCCAGCAGCTTGGTTCGGGTCACAGATACG.

Notes on this clone: Coverage ceases 3 residues before the CDR3 finishes, and the germline J gene fills in the end. The V and J genes are TRBV18 and TRBJ1-4; D is ambiguous. CDR1 is KGHSH, CDR2 LQKENI, per germline. The CDR3 is 15 amino acids. The ends were cut back, 4 bases at V and 0 bases at J, with 9 bases in the middle. Partial CDR3 DNA: TGTGCCAGCTCACGATACAGACCAACTAATGAAAAA. It specifies CASSRYRPTNEK. The complete CDR3 sequence is CASSRYRPTNEKLFF.

The sequenced CDR3 bases are TGTGCCAGTAGTATAGGTTGGGACAGGGGGCTCCAAGAGACC. Its protein is CASSIGWDRGLQET. The whole CDR3 is CASSIGWDRGLQETQYF. This chain joins TRBV19 and TRBJ2-5; 12 nucleotides line up with TRBD1. Coverage ceases 3 residues before the CDR3 finishes, and the germline J gene fills in the end. This CDR3 is 17 amino acids long. Per the germline V gene, CDR1 is LNHDA and CDR2 is SQIVND (reference sequence). The J segment lost 1 base and the V segment lost 1 base, leaving 4 bases of the junction unmatched.

Concerning this clone: The sequence runs out 3 residues before the end of the CDR3; the remainder is reconstructed from the germline J gene. The rearrangement links TRBV13 to TRBJ1-1; TRBD1 matches at 7 bases. This CDR3 has 15 amino acids. Losses at the gene ends were 5 bases for V and 6 bases for J; bases not matched to a gene: 12. CDR1 and CDR2 from the germline V gene are PRHDT and FYEKMQ (reference sequence). CDR3 DNA (partial): TGTGCCAGCAGCACCGGGACAGAAATAGAGCCTGAA. As protein: CASSTGTEIEPE. The full CDR3 protein is CASSTGTEIEPEAFF.

Worth noting for this clone: The read is 3 residues too short to cover the CDR3 end, so that end is filled in from the germline J gene. The rearrangement joins TRBV20-1 to TRBJ2-7; 11 nucleotides line up with TRBD2. CDR3 length equals 12 residues. V shed 6 bases, J shed 3 bases, and the junction held 1 base outside the gene matches. The germline V gene has CDR1 DFQATT and CDR2 SNEGSKA (reference sequence). The covered CDR3 bases are TGCAGTGCAGGGACTAGCGGCTACGAG. This sequence encodes CSAGTSGYE. The CDR3 reads in full as CSAGTSGYEQYF.

A note on this clone: From the germline J gene comes the end of the CDR3, since the read stops 3 residues before it. The chain uses TRBV19 and TRBJ2-1, with 13 bases aligning to TRBD2. The J segment lost 1 base and the V segment lost 4 bases, leaving 7 bases of the junction unmatched. CDR3 length: 18 residues. Germline assignment: CDR1 LNHDA and CDR2 SQIVND (reference sequence). CDR3 DNA (partial): TGTGCCAGTAGTACAGGACTAGCGGGAGTTGGGTCCTACAATGAG. It yields the protein CASSTGLAGVGSYNE. The whole CDR3 sequence reads CASSTGLAGVGSYNEQFF.

A note on this clone: The read gets to within 3 residues of the CDR3 end, and the germline J gene fills in the rest. J is TRBJ1-1 and V is TRBV7-9, with 7 nucleotides matching TRBD1. In germline, CDR1 is SEHNR, CDR2 FQNEAQ (reference sequence). The CDR3 consists of 13 residues. The sequenced part of the CDR3 DNA is TGTGCCAGCAGTTCACTGACAGGGCCAGAA. Translated: CASSSLTGPE. The whole CDR3 is CASSSLTGPEAFF.

The CDR3 is CASSLAGNTEAFF. The part of the CDR3 DNA that was read is TGCGCCAGCAGCTTGGCCGGTAACACTGAA. The gene calls are TRBV5-1 and TRBJ1-1; D is unclear. The read comes to an end 3 residues before the CDR3 does, leaving the germline J gene to fill in the end. The germline V gene encodes CDR1 SGHRS and CDR2 YFSETQ. CDR3 length equals 13 residues. Trimming removed 0 bases at V and 2 bases at J, with 5 bases between.

A remark on this clone: The read stops 3 residues short of the end of the CDR3; the missing end is completed from the germline J gene. The chain links TRBV7-9 to TRBJ2-1; 7 bases map to TRBD2. The length of the CDR3 is 14 residues. Germline V gives CDR1 SEHNR, CDR2 FQNEAQ (reference sequence). The ends lost 11 bases at V and 7 bases at J; junction bases unmatched: 14. CDR3 sequence reads: CAVWTNGRKNEQFF. The DNA read from the CDR3 is TGTGCCGTCTGGACTAACGGGAGGAAAAATGAG.

Notes on this clone: The read ends 3 residues early relative to the CDR3; the germline J gene fills the gap. The J gene is TRBJ1-4, the V gene TRBV29-1; no reliable D call. The CDR3 runs to 11 residues. The germline CDR1 and CDR2 sequences are SQVTM and ANQGSEA. V dropped 5 bases and J dropped 8 bases, with 9 bases sitting between them. The CDR3: CSVQLREKLFF. Incomplete CDR3 DNA: TGCAGCGTTCAACTCAGGGAAAAA.

About this clone itself: The sequenced fragment ends 3 residues before the CDR3 boundary, so the rest is inferred from the germline J gene. The chain carries TRBV7-9 and TRBJ2-1; 7 bases are shared with TRBD2. The CDR3 extends over 15 amino acids. Germline CDR1 and CDR2: SEHNR and FQNEAQ (reference sequence). The V gene end was trimmed by 5 bases and the J gene end by 1 base; junction bases not matched to a gene: 5. The CDR3 spells CASSPSGTSYNEQFF. CDR3 DNA (partial): TGTGCCAGCAGCCCGAGCGGGACTTCCTACAATGAG. The whole variable domain, filled in from reference TRBV7-9 and TRBJ2-1, reads DTGVSQNPRHKITKRGQNVTFRCDPISEHNRLYWYRQTLGQGPEFLTYFQNEAQLEKSRLLSDRFSAERPKGSFSTLEIQRTEQGDSAMYLCASSPSGTSYNEQFFGPGTRLTVL.